These 3 T cell receptor beta chains originate from one sample sequenced in a study of blood T cell repertoires in COVID-19. Method: immunoSEQ multiplex PCR; TCRdb's copy keeps in-frame clones and lacks some. The profile shows about 230,000 clones, 70% to 90% of them singletons. What was sequenced was peripheral blood. The receptors shown here come from a man aged 50-59 years with COVID-19, enrolled during active disease.

As for this clone: The same CDR3 is also encoded by other DNA sequences in this sample. The chain employs TRBV7-9 and TRBJ2-7; TRBD2 aligns across 7 bases. CDR1 is SEHNR, CDR2 FQNEAQ, per germline (reference sequence). The CDR3 sequence is 13 residues long. J was trimmed by 3 bases and V by 3 bases; bases with no gene match: 2. CDR3 nucleotides: TGTGCCAGCAGCTTCGGCGGGAGCTACGAGCAGTACTTC. Residues: CASSFGGSYEQYF.

V gene TRBV11-3 combines with J gene TRBJ1-2, with TRBD1 matching 10 bases. The CDR3 is 14 residues long. The V and J ends lost 4 bases and 6 bases, in that order; junction bases with no gene match: 5. CDR1 SGHNT and CDR2 YENEEA come from the germline V gene. This CDR3 is CASSSRDRGNGYTF. The DNA for the CDR3 is TGTGCCAGCAGCTCCCGGGACAGGGGAAATGGCTACACCTTC. Full variable domain (missing parts from reference TRBV11-3 and TRBJ1-2): EAGVVQSPRYKIIEKKQPVAFWCNPISGHNTLYWYLQNLGQGPELLIRYENEEAVDDSQLPKDRFSAERLKGVDSTLKIQPAELGDSAVYLCASSSRDRGNGYTFGSGTRLTVV.

The chain recombines TRBV12-3 or TRBV12-4 with TRBJ2-2; the D gene is possibly TRBD2 (5 bases). V lost 1 base and J 6 bases, leaving 6 bases between the germline ends. This CDR3 is 13 amino acids long. In DNA form, the CDR3 reads TGTGCCAGCAGTTTAGAGGAGGCCGGGGAGCTGTTTTTT. Residues: CASSLEEAGELFF.